These T cell receptor beta chains were read from a single sample in a study of T cell repertoires in cytomegalovirus infection. TCRdb used MiXCR to reprocess the reads, holding one entry per CDR3 protein. The sample yields about half a million distinct CDR3 sequences, roughly a third seen once. What these receptors recognize is not known. Sequenced here: cultured PBMCs, sampled from culture after CMV antigen stimulation. These receptors came from a human donor in good health (CMV status not recorded). Some clones in this sample may be carry-over from other donors' samples. CDR3s include the opening cysteine and the closing phenylalanine or tryptophan. D genes are given only for firm matches. Part of the rows lack a size; the others show once, few, many or a class for expanded clones.

V	D	size	J	DNA	CDR3
TRBV5-4	.	few	TRBJ2-6	TGTGCCAGCAGCTTGGAGGTTCGGGGGACCTCTGGGGCCAACGTCCTGACTTTC	CASSLEVRGTSGANVLTF
TRBV7-9	.	few	TRBJ2-4	TGTGCCAGCAGCTTAGGCCAGGGTGTGTACTTC	CASSLGQGVYF
TRBV7-2	.	many	TRBJ1-3	TGTGCCAGCAGCTTATCTCTAGACCGAGCCTCTGGAAACACCATATATTTT	CASSLSLDRASGNTIYF
TRBV7-9	.	.	TRBJ1-5	TGTGCCAGCAGCGGGATGGATAGCAATCAGCCCCAGCATTTT	CASSGMDSNQPQHF
TRBV7-2	.	.	TRBJ2-3	TGTGCCAGCAGCCTAACAAAGCGGGCGTACACAGATACGCAGTATTTT	CASSLTKRAYTDTQYF
TRBV27	.	.	TRBJ2-7	TGTGCCAGCAGCCCTAATGAGGGATACGAGCAGTACTTC	CASSPNEGYEQYF
TRBV28	.	.	TRBJ2-7	TGTGCCAGCAAGTCGGGGGTTGGATACGAGCAGTACTTC	CASKSGVGYEQYF
TRBV7-3	TRBD2	many	TRBJ2-2	TGTGCCAGCAGCCCCACTAGCGGAGGCTCGGGCACCGGGGAGCTGTTTTTT	CASSPTSGGSGTGELFF
TRBV4-1	TRBD2	few	TRBJ2-3	TGCGCCAGCAGTTCCGGGACTAGCGGGACCACAGATACGCAGTATTTT	CASSSGTSGTTDTQYF
TRBV2	TRBD2	once	TRBJ2-2	TGTGCCAGCAGTGAAATTCTTGGGGGACTAGCCGACACCGGGGAGCTGTTTTTT	CASSEILGGLADTGELFF
TRBV28	.	.	TRBJ1-1	TGTGCCAGCAGTTCTAGAATGACCCTGGGGGACACTGAAGCTTTCTTT	CASSSRMTLGDTEAFF
TRBV7-6	.	.	TRBJ1-5	TGTGCCAGCAGCCATGGCGCCTTCGGCAATCAGCCCCAGCATTTT	CASSHGAFGNQPQHF
TRBV4-1	.	.	TRBJ2-1	TGCGCCAGCAGCCACACATCCGGTGAGCAGTTCTTC	CASSHTSGEQFF
TRBV9	.	.	TRBJ2-5	TGTGCCAGCAGCGTGGGGCCAGGGCAAGAGACCCAGTACTTC	CASSVGPGQETQYF
TRBV7-8	.	.	TRBJ2-1	TGTGCCAGCAGCGTCAAGCGGAGGGGGGGGGGAAATGAGCAGTTCTTC	CASSVKRRGGGNEQFF
TRBV7-2	.	.	TRBJ2-4	TGTGCCAGCAGCTTGAGAGCGGGCCTAGCCAAAAACATTCAGTACTTC	CASSLRAGLAKNIQYF
TRBV27	TRBD2	few	TRBJ2-7	TGTGCCAGCAGTTTACGTAGCGGGAGCGGAAACGAGCAGTACTTC	CASSLRSGSGNEQYF
TRBV11-2	TRBD1	.	TRBJ1-1	TGTGCCAGCAGCTTAGCACAGGGGAAGACTGAAGCTTTCTTT	CASSLAQGKTEAFF
TRBV7-2	TRBD2	.	TRBJ2-1	TGTGCCAGCAGCCCGCATCAGAGGACTAGCGGGATAAATGAGCAGTTCTTC	CASSPHQRTSGINEQFF
TRBV28	TRBD1	.	TRBJ1-6	TGTGCCAGCACGTCAATTGGGACAGGCAATTCACCCCTCCACTTT	CASTSIGTGNSPLHF
TRBV28	TRBD2	many	TRBJ2-7	TGTGCCAGCAGCCCTTGGGGACTAGCGGCACACCCCCTGTACTTC	CASSPWGLAAHPLYF
TRBV7-2	.	many	TRBJ2-1	TGTGCCAGCAGCTTCCGATGGCGGGGAGGCTCCTACAATGAGCAGTTCTTC	CASSFRWRGGSYNEQFF
TRBV7-2	TRBD2	many	TRBJ2-3	TGTGCCAGCAGCTTAGTTAGCGGGAGGACAGATACGCAGTATTTT	CASSLVSGRTDTQYF
TRBV12-3/TRBV12-4	TRBD2	few	TRBJ2-3	TGTGCCAGCAGTTTTGCGGGAGGGGTCTCGAGAGATACGCAGTATTTT	CASSFAGGVSRDTQYF
TRBV6-1	.	.	TRBJ2-1	TGTGCCAGCAGCCCCAATTTGAATGAGCAGTTCTTC	CASSPNLNEQFF
TRBV7-6	.	.	TRBJ2-3	TGTGCCAGCAGCGGCCGGGACCACAGCACAGATACGCAGTATTTT	CASSGRDHSTDTQYF
TRBV7-2	TRBD1	.	TRBJ1-2	TGTGCCACCCCGGCCAGGGGGTACCCTAACTATGGCTACACCTTC	CATPARGYPNYGYTF